These T cell receptor beta chains were read from a single sample in a study of T cell responses to AZD1222 COVID-19 vaccine. TCRdb's copy holds only in-frame clones and misses some; the assay was immunoSEQ multiplex PCR. The sample holds 97,000 or so clones; approximately 88% are singletons and the top ten take 15% to 20%. This specimen was peripheral blood, taken on day 0 of AZD1222 vaccination. The receptors derive from an adult in good health. CDR3s leave out the opening cysteine and the closing phenylalanine or tryptophan. The size of a clone is reported for some rows only, either as once, few or many, or as a class for expanded clones.

j_gene | v_gene | abundance | CDR3aa
TRBJ2-5 | TRBV18 | NA | ASSPAGGRGGETQY
TRBJ2-1 | TRBV3-1/TRBV3-2 | NA | ASSPQRSSYNEQF
TRBJ1-2 | TRBV5-1 | once | ASSLAGGQGFAGYT
TRBJ2-1 | TRBV11-3 | NA | ASSHSYNEQF
TRBJ2-3 | TRBV19 | NA | AGSIPGGADTQY
TRBJ1-4 | TRBV15 | NA | ATSPRGGRADEKLF
TRBJ1-3 | TRBV7-9 | NA | ASSLADSSGNTIY
TRBJ2-4 | TRBV6-6 | NA | ASSSSGDIQY
TRBJ2-2 | TRBV5-4 | NA | ASSLAGRGANTGELF
TRBJ2-2 | TRBV7-2 | few | ASSTLGQSGAPNTGELF
TRBJ2-7 | TRBV27 | NA | ASSSGRIGYEQY
TRBJ1-5 | TRBV28 | NA | ASSFVGQINQPQH
TRBJ1-1 | TRBV4-3 | NA | ASSQATGGTEAF
TRBJ2-5 | TRBV10-3 | once | AISEYPFAGEEETQY
TRBJ1-5 | TRBV6-1 | NA | ASSDGDQPQH
TRBJ1-1 | TRBV27 | NA | ASSPGQGGTEAF
TRBJ1-2 | TRBV7-8 | NA | ASSLDRGRGYGYT
TRBJ1-6 | TRBV27 | NA | ASSLGLTGSYNSPLH
TRBJ2-7 | TRBV13 | NA | ASSQTGTSGRYEQY
TRBJ1-1 | TRBV14 | NA | ASSQEVGVSEAF
TRBJ2-3 | TRBV3-1/TRBV3-2 | few | ASSQELPGLDFTDTQY
TRBJ1-2 | TRBV19 | NA | ASSLGGGGYT
TRBJ1-6 | TRBV5-1 | NA | ASSPRTGGDSPLH
TRBJ2-2 | TRBV7-2 | NA | ASSSGTPGELF
TRBJ1-2 | TRBV18 | NA | ASSPEGRDGYT
TRBJ2-1 | TRBV4-3 | NA | ASSQERGNEQF
TRBJ2-1 | TRBV7-2 | NA | ASRLTYAGTSGYNEQF
TRBJ1-1 | TRBV19 | NA | ASSIGSATTEAF
TRBJ1-2 | TRBV3-1/TRBV3-2 | NA | ASTGTGGGYT
TRBJ1-4 | TRBV7-2 | NA | ASSLGTGGEKLF
TRBJ2-7 | TRBV7-2 | NA | ASSLVGHNEQY
TRBJ1-3 | TRBV28 | NA | ASSSTAGGKHGGNTIY